The 20 T cell receptor beta chains in this list originate from one sample, sequenced in a study of quantifying T cell responses using KT2 cells. Study at large: Reverse transcription used primers in the TCR alpha and beta constant regions.

The cDNA 3' end received a ligated oligonucleotide with a UMI. First-round PCR used 3 to 4 cycles and beta primers RC1.1 and RC1.2 covering TRBC1 and TRBC2. TCRdb ran MiXCR on the UMI-ligation and nested PCR reads and lists one entry per CDR3 protein. The table has over 35,000 distinct CDR3 sequences, around 15% seen once. The sequenced sample was PBMCs spiked with cells of the T cell clone KT2. These receptors came from a human donor.

The sample holds one count of this clonotype. The genes are TRBV19 and TRBJ1-1; possible D gene TRBD1, 5 bases. Germline V gene data show CDR1 as LNHDA and CDR2 as SQIVND (reference sequence). The V gene lost 5 bases and the J gene lost 3 bases, with 16 bases spanning the gap. The CDR3 runs 15 residues. CDR3 in DNA: TGTGCCAGTAGTCTCCGGGGGTATCGGTACACTGAAGCTTTCTTT. This sequence encodes CASSLRGYRYTEAFF.

This clonotype was observed many times. The chain carries TRBV2 and TRBJ2-2; possibly TRBD1 for D (6 bases). Germline CDR1 and CDR2: SNHLY and FYNNEI. V was trimmed by 2 bases and J by 6 bases, leaving 16 bases between them. CDR3 length: 16 amino acids. The CDR3 nucleotides read TGTGCCAGCAGTGAAAGGAACCCAGGGGTGTCCGGGGAGCTGTTTTTT. Translation gives CASSERNPGVSGELFF.

This clonotype was counted at least ten times. This rearrangement joins TRBV5-1 to TRBJ2-1; 11 bases are shared with TRBD2. Per germline, CDR1 SGHRS and CDR2 YFSETQ. The ends lost 0 bases at V and 8 bases at J; junction bases unmatched: 10. This CDR3 comprises 17 residues. Written as DNA, the CDR3 is TGCGCCAGCAGCTTGGAGGGTCTAGCGGGAGGTGAGGATGAGCAGTTCTTC. Amino acid sequence: CASSLEGLAGGEDEQFF.

This clonotype has a handful of counts. The V call is TRBV10-3, the J call TRBJ2-1; D is unclear. CDR3 length equals 14 residues. CDR1 and CDR2 (germline): ENHRY, SYGVKD. Trimming left V 5 bases short and J 4 bases short, with 12 bases between. The CDR3: CAISSALGYNEQFF. The CDR3 region has the DNA TGTGCCATCAGTTCAGCGTTGGGATACAATGAGCAGTTCTTC.

The chain couples TRBV24-1 to TRBJ2-3; D might be TRBD2 (6 bases). V lost 4 bases, J lost 2 bases, and 18 bases lay in between. This CDR3 region has 17 residues. CDR1 and CDR2 from the germline V gene are KGHDR and SFDVKD. As DNA, the CDR3 is TGTGCCACCAGTGACCCGGGGCGGGATGGACACACAGATACGCAGTATTTT. This translates into CATSDPGRDGHTDTQYF.

The chain carries TRBV6-6 and TRBJ2-1; 10 bases align to TRBD2. With 3 bases clipped from V and 9 bases from J, the junction kept 8 bases outside the gene matches. The CDR3 consists of 15 residues. In germline, CDR1 is MNHNY, CDR2 SVGAGI (reference sequence). Here the CDR3 reads CASSYGLAGAGEQFF. CDR3 nucleotides: TGTGCCAGCAGTTATGGGCTAGCGGGGGCGGGTGAGCAGTTCTTC.

There are many counts of this clonotype. The chain combines TRBV19 with TRBJ1-6; D is ambiguous. Germline CDR1 reads LNHDA; CDR2 reads SQIVND (reference sequence). The CDR3 has 12 residues. V was trimmed by 5 bases and J by 14 bases, leaving 13 bases between them. CDR3 in DNA: TGTGCCAGTAGTCTCCCAGCGGCTACCCTCCACTTT. This gives the protein CASSLPAATLHF.

This clonotype appeared many times. V gene TRBV12-3 or TRBV12-4 combines with J gene TRBJ2-5; D not resolved. Trimming pared 6 bases from V and 5 bases from J, leaving 19 bases between. The CDR3 contains 15 residues. This CDR3 reads CASSPTNRRRETQYF. CDR3 nucleotide sequence: TGTGCCAGCAGCCCCACTAACCGACGAAGGGAGACCCAGTACTTC.

This clonotype turned up a few times. The chain carries TRBV9 and TRBJ2-5; no firm D call. V shed 0 bases and J shed 1 base, with 13 bases lying between them. This CDR3 has 16 amino acids. Germline V gene data show CDR1 as SGDLS and CDR2 as YYNGEE. CDR3 sequence (DNA): TGTGCCAGCAGCGTAGAGGGCACAATCGCCCAAGAGACCCAGTACTTC. As protein: CASSVEGTIAQETQYF.

The J gene is TRBJ2-1, the V gene TRBV24-1, with D maybe TRBD1 (6 bases). Germline V lookup: CDR1 KGHDR, CDR2 SFDVKD. The CDR3 extends over 16 amino acids. V was cut by 3 bases and J by 3 bases, with 14 bases left in between. As DNA, the CDR3 is TGTGCCACCAGTGATGCCGACAGGCGACTCTACAATGAGCAGTTCTTC. It specifies CATSDADRRLYNEQFF.

V is TRBV28 and J is TRBJ1-4; the match to TRBD1 covers 9 bases. The V and J ends lost 3 bases and 7 bases, in that order; junction bases with no gene match: 9. Germline V gene sequence: CDR1 MDHEN, CDR2 SYDVKM. The CDR3 has 16 residues. CDR3 coding DNA: TGTGCCAGCAGTTTCCGGGACAGGGAGGGTAGTGAAAAACTGTTTTTT. Amino acids: CASSFRDREGSEKLFF.

Many counts were recorded for this clonotype. For the CDR3, the DNA is TGTGCCAGCAGCTTACGCCGATCGGGCTACAATGAGCAGTTCTTC. It specifies CASSLRRSGYNEQFF. The chain is built from TRBV11-2 and TRBJ2-1; no clear D. The CDR3 consists of 15 residues. With 2 bases removed from V and 3 bases from J, the gap between germline ends came to 11 bases. Germline V gene sequence: CDR1 SGHAT, CDR2 FQNNGV.

This sequence joins TRBV7-9 and TRBJ2-7; 15 bases line up with TRBD2. This CDR3 has 19 amino acids. Germline loops: CDR1 SEHNR, CDR2 FQNEAQ (reference sequence). Germline trimming cut 1 base from V and 5 bases from J; bases unmatched to any gene: 12. The CDR3 region has the DNA TGTGCCAGCAGCTTAGGACAGACGGGGACTAGCGGGAGGTCCCACGAGCAGTACTTC. Protein product: CASSLGQTGTSGRSHEQYF.

This clonotype was recorded many times. The chain's CDR3 is CASSPGQGDSYNEQFF. DNA of the CDR3: TGTGCCAGCAGCCCGGGACAGGGGGACAGCTACAATGAGCAGTTCTTC. J is TRBJ2-1 and V is TRBV7-6, with 11 nucleotides matching TRBD1. Germline V gene data show CDR1 as SGHVS and CDR2 as FNYEAQ. J gave up 3 bases and V 5 bases, and 6 bases lay outside the gene matches. The CDR3 length is 16 residues.

The chain links TRBV7-9 to TRBJ1-1; D call uncertain. CDR1 and CDR2 from the germline V gene are SEHNR and FQNEAQ (reference sequence). Trimming removed 0 bases from V and 1 base from J, with 3 bases in between. The CDR3 is 13 amino acids. In DNA, the CDR3 is TGTGCCAGCAGCTTAGCAGGGAACACTGAAGCTTTCTTT. Translating gives CASSLAGNTEAFF.

This clonotype has a handful of counts. The J gene is TRBJ1-2, the V gene TRBV12-3 or TRBV12-4; tentative D call: TRBD1 (6 bases). V gave up 5 bases and J gave up 4 bases, with 14 bases separating them. The CDR3 totals 14 residues. CDR3 DNA sequence: TGTGCCAGCAGTGCCCGGGGGGCTCGCTATGGCTACACCTTC. This gives the protein CASSARGARYGYTF.

There are many counts of this clonotype. V and J are TRBV7-8 and TRBJ2-4, with a weak D call TRBD1 (5 bases). Trimming removed 4 bases from V and 2 bases from J, with 6 bases in between. Germline V lookup: CDR1 SGHVS, CDR2 FQNEAQ. The CDR3 runs to 13 residues. CDR3 coding DNA: TGTGCCAGCAGCTCAGGGACCAAAAACATTCAGTACTTC. Amino acids: CASSSGTKNIQYF.

The table lists this clonotype with a few counts. CDR3 protein: CASSAQSGGRNEQYF. The CDR3 bases are TGCGCCAGCAGCGCGCAATCAGGGGGAAGGAACGAGCAGTACTTC. The chain employs TRBV5-1 and TRBJ2-7; 7 positions agree with TRBD1. The CDR3 runs to 15 residues. Germline CDR1 and CDR2: SGHRS and YFSETQ. Unmatched junction bases numbered 12, after V lost 4 bases and J lost 5 bases.

About this clonotype: In this CDR3 the conserved last residue, phenylalanine or tryptophan, is missing, so a read error is likely. No DNA is shown, since the ends of the CDR3 on it are uncertain; the CDR3 is the one TCRdb lists. CDR3: CASSPETRLDPV. The chain is built from TRBV18 and TRBJ2-3; the table's D gene call, TRBD1, was not cross checked with the DNA. CDR1 KGHSH and CDR2 LQKENI come from the germline V gene. The CDR3 contains 12 residues when both ends are counted.

There are many counts of this clonotype. The V gene is TRBV20-1, the J gene TRBJ2-1; 7 positions match TRBD1. Germline V gives CDR1 DFQATT, CDR2 SNEGSKA (reference sequence). With V trimmed by 0 bases and J by 1 base, 12 bases remained unmatched. The CDR3 totals 18 residues. This CDR3 is CSARDLIRSGGSYNEQFF. The CDR3 DNA follows: TGCAGTGCTAGAGATCTGATCCGGTCAGGGGGATCCTACAATGAGCAGTTCTTC.